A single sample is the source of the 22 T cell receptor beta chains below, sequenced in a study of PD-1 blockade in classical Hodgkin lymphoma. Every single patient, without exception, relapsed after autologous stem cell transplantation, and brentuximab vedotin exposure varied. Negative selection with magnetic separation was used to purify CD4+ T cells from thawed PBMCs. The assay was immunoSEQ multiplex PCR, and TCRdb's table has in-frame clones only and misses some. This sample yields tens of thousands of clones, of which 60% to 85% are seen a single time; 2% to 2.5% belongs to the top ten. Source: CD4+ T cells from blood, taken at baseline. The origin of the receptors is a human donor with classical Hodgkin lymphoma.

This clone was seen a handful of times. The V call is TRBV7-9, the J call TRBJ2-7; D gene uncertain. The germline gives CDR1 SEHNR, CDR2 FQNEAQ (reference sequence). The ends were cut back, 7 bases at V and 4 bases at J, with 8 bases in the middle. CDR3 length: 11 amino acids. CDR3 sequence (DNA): TGTGCCAGCACCGTCCTGTACGAGCAGTACTTC. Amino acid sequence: CASTVLYEQYF. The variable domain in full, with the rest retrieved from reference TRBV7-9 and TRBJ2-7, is DTGVSQNPRHKITKRGQNVTFRCDPISEHNRLYWYRQTLGQGPEFLTYFQNEAQLEKSRLLSDRFSAERPKGSFSTLEIQRTEQGDSAMYLCASTVLYEQYFGPGTRLTVT.

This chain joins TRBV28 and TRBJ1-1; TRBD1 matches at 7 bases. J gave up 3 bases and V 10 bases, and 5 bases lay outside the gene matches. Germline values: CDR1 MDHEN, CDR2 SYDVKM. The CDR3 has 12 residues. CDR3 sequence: CAIIDRDTEAFF. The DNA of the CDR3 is TGTGCCATCATCGACAGGGACACTGAAGCTTTCTTT.

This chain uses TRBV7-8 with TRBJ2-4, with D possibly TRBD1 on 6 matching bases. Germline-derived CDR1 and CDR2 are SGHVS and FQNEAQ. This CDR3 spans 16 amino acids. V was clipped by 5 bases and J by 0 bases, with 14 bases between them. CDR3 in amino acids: CASSPDRILAKNIQYF. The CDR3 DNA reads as TGTGCCAGCAGCCCGGACAGAATTCTAGCCAAAAACATTCAGTACTTC.

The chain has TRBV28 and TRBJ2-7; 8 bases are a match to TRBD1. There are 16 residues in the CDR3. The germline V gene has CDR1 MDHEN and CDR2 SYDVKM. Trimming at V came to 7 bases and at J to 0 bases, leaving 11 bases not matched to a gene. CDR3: CASTPTGALSSYEQYF. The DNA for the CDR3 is TGTGCCAGCACCCCGACAGGGGCTCTGAGCTCCTACGAGCAGTACTTC.

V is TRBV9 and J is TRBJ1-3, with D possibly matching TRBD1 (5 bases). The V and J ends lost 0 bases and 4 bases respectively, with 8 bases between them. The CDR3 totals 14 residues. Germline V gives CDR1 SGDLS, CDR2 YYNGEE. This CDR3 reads CASSVAGAGNTIYF. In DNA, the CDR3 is TGTGCCAGCAGCGTAGCCGGGGCGGGAAACACCATATATTTT.

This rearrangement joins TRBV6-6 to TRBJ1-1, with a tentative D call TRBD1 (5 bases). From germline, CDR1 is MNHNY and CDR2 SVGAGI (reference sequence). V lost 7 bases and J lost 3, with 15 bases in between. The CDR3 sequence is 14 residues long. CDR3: CASTSRGQDTEAFF. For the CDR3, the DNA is TGTGCCAGCACCTCGAGGGGTCAGGACACTGAAGCTTTCTTT.

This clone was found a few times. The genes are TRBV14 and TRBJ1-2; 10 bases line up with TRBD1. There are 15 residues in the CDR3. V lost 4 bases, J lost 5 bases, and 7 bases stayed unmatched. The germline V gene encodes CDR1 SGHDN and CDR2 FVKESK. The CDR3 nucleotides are TGTGCCAGCAGCCTCTGGGGGGACAGGGGATATGGCTACACCTTC. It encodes CASSLWGDRGYGYTF.

The CDR3 reads CASSRTGSLYGYTF. In DNA form, the CDR3 reads TGTGCCAGCAGTCGAACAGGGTCCCTCTATGGCTACACCTTC. The chain is built from TRBV7-3 and TRBJ1-2, with a possible D match to TRBD1 (6 bases). CDR1 is SGHTA, CDR2 FQGTGA, per germline. Trimming left V 6 bases short and J 4 bases short, with 15 bases between. The length of the CDR3 is 14 residues.

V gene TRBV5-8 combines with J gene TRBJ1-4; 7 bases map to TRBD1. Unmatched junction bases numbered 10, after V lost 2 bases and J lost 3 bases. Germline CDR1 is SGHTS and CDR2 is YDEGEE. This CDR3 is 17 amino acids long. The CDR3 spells CASSLSKGARANEKLFF. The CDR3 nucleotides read TGTGCCAGCAGCTTAAGCAAGGGGGCAAGGGCTAATGAAAAACTGTTTTTT.

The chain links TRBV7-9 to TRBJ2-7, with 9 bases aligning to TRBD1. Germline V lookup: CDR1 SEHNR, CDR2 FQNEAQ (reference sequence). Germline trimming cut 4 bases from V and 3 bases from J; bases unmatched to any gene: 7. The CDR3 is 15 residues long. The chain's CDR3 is CASSSDRDRVYEQYF. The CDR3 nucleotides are TGTGCCAGCAGCTCTGACCGGGACAGGGTCTACGAGCAGTACTTC.

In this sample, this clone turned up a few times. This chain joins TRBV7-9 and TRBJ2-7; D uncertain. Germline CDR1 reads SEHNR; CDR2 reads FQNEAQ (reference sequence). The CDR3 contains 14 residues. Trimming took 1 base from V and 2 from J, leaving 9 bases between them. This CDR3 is CASSLGYPTYEQYF. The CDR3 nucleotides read TGTGCCAGCAGCTTAGGGTACCCAACCTACGAGCAGTACTTC.

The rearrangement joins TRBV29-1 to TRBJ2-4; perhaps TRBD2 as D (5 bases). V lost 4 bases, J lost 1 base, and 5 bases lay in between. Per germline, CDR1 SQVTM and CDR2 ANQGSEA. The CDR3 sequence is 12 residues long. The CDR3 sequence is CSVGEAKNIQYF. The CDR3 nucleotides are TGCAGCGTTGGGGAGGCCAAAAACATTCAGTACTTC. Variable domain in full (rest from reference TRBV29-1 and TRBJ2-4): SAVISQKPSRDICQRGTSLTIQCQVDSQVTMMFWYRQQPGQSLTLIATANQGSEATYESGFVIDKFPISRPNLTFSTLTVSNMSPEDSSIYLCSVGEAKNIQYFGAGTRLSVL.

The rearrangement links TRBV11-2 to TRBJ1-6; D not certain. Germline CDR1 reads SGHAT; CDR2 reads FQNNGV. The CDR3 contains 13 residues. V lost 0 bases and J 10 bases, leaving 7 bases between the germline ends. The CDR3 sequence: CASSLDSSSPLHF. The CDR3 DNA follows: TGTGCCAGCAGCTTAGATTCAAGCTCACCCCTCCACTTT.

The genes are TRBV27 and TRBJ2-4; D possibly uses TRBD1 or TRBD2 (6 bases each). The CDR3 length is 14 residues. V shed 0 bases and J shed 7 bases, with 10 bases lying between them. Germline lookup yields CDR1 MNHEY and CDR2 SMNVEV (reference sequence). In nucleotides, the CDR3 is TGTGCCAGCAGTTTATCGGGGGGCTCGAACATTCAGTACTTC. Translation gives CASSLSGGSNIQYF.

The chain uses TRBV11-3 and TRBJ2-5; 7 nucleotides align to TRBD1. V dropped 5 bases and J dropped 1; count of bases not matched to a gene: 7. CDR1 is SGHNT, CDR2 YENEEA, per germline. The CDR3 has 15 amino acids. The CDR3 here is CASSPRTGTQETQYF. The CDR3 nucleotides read TGTGCCAGCAGCCCACGGACAGGAACCCAAGAGACCCAGTACTTC.

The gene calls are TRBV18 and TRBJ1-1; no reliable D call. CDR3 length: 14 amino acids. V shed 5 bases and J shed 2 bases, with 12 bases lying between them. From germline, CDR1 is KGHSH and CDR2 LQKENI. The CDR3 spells CASSAGQANTEAFF. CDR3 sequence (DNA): TGTGCCAGCTCAGCCGGGCAGGCTAACACTGAAGCTTTCTTT.

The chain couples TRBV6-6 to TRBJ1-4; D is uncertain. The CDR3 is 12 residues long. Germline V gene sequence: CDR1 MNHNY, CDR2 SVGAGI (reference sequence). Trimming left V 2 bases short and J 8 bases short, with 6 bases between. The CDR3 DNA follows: TGTGCCAGCAGTTACGCGACCGAAAAACTGTTTTTT. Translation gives CASSYATEKLFF.

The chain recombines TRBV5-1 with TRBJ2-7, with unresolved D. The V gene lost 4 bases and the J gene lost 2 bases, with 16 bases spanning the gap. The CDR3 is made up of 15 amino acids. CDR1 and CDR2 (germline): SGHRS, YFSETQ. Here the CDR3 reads CASSTPGPKAYEQYF. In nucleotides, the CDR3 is TGCGCCAGCAGCACCCCGGGCCCCAAGGCCTACGAGCAGTACTTC.

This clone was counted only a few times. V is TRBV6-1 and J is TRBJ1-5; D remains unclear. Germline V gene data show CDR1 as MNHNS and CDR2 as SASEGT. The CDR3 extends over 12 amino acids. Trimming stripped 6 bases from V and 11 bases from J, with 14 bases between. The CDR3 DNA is TGTGCCAGCAGAAGATCCGGACTGACCCAGCATTTT. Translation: CASRRSGLTQHF.

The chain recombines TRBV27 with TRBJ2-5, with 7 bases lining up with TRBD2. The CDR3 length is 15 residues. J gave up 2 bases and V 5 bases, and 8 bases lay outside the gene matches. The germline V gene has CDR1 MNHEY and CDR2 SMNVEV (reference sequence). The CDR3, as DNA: TGTGCCAGCAGTCCCCGGGCTAGCGGACAAGAGACCCAGTACTTC. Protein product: CASSPRASGQETQYF.

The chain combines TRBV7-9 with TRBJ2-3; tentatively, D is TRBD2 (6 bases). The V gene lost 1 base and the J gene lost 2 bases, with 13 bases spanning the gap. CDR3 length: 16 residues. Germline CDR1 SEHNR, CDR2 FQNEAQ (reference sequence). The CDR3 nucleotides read TGTGCCAGCAGCTTAGACCTGGGGGGAACCACAGATACGCAGTATTTT. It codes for CASSLDLGGTTDTQYF.

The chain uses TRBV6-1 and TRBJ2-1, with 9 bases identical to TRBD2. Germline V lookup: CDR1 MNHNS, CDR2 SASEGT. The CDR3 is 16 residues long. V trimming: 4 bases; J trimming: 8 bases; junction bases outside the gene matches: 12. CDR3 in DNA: TGTGCCAGCAGTGCACCACTGCGCGGGGGGGCTCATGAGCAGTTCTTC. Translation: CASSAPLRGGAHEQFF.